Listed here are 22 T cell receptor beta chains from one sample, sequenced in a study of shared clonotypes between healthy human individuals (dated by TCRdb to the early 2020s). For the CD8 naive samples, CD45RO-negative cells were positively selected for CCR7, yielding a CD45RA+CCR7+ population from which TemRA cells were excluded. The method was the immunoSEQ multiplex PCR assay. Drawn from immuneACCESS, this table holds only the in-frame rearrangements with V and J called that TCRdb kept. Clones are partly lost; checked studies trace under half to an unresolved V gene and leave the rest unexplained. This sample comprises hundreds of thousands of clones, around 96% of them detected only once. 0.095% to 0.13% of the sample is taken by the ten largest. Sequencing used naive CD8+ T cells sorted from blood. Per the publication, the cell subset or site label means: CD45RA+CCR7+. The receptors derive from a woman in her 30s in good health.

The J gene is TRBJ1-3, the V gene TRBV4-1; no clear D gene. In germline, CDR1 is MGHRA, CDR2 YSYEKL. This CDR3 has 14 residues. Trimming pared 1 base from V and 2 bases from J, leaving 6 bases between. CDR3: CASSQVGPGNTIYF. In nucleotides, the CDR3 is TGCGCCAGCAGCCAAGTGGGTCCTGGAAACACCATATATTTT.

This chain joins TRBV7-2 and TRBJ2-5, with TRBD2 matching over 10 bases. V was clipped by 1 base and J by 4 bases; unmatched bases: 3. CDR3 length equals 15 residues. The V gene's germline CDR1 is SGHTA and CDR2 FQGNSA. As DNA, the CDR3 is TGTGCCAGCAGCTTAGGAGTAGCGGGAGGAGAGACCCAGTACTTC. Translating it yields CASSLGVAGGETQYF.

This chain links TRBV27 with TRBJ1-1; D gene ambiguous. The CDR3 runs to 14 residues. Germline V gene sequence: CDR1 MNHEY, CDR2 SMNVEV (reference sequence). Between the trimmed V and J ends, which lost 0 bases and 0 bases, there was a span of 5 bases. CDR3 amino acids: CASSLSALNTEAFF. The CDR3 DNA follows: TGTGCCAGCAGTTTATCGGCCTTGAACACTGAAGCTTTCTTT.

In DNA form, the CDR3 reads TGTGCCAGGACCCAGGGGCGGGAATCCGAGCAGTACTTC. Translated: CARTQGRESEQYF. The J gene is TRBJ2-5, the V gene TRBV21-1. The J call may be in error: the DNA end matches TRBJ2-7 better. TRBV21-1 is listed as a pseudogene. This CDR3 is built from 13 residues.

V and J are TRBV4-1 and TRBJ2-7, with 9 bases lining up with TRBD2. The CDR3 covers 14 residues. Trimming cost V 3 bases and J 3 bases; bases outside gene matches: 3. Germline CDR1 and CDR2: MGHRA and YSYEKL. CDR3 amino acids: CASSHSGGLYEQYF. The CDR3 DNA follows: TGCGCCAGCAGCCATAGCGGGGGTCTCTACGAGCAGTACTTC.

The V and J genes are TRBV7-6 and TRBJ2-7, with 7 bases fitting TRBD2. The V and J ends lost 6 bases and 3 bases, in that order; junction bases with no gene match: 5. The CDR3 loop spans 13 amino acids. CDR1 and CDR2 (germline): SGHVS, FNYEAQ. The CDR3 spells CASSSGLDYEQYF. CDR3 DNA: TGTGCCAGCAGTAGCGGACTAGACTACGAGCAGTACTTC.

The chain has TRBV28 and TRBJ2-5; no clear D gene. With the DNA end fitting TRBJ2-7 better, the J assignment may be wrong. The germline V gene has CDR1 MDHEN and CDR2 SYDVKM. This CDR3 has 13 residues. CDR3 nucleotide sequence: TGTGCCAGCAGTTTAAAACCGTGGTACGAGCAGTACTTC. It encodes CASSLKPWYEQYF.

The CDR3 sequence: CASSQDLYYGYTF. DNA for the CDR3: TGTGCCAGCAGCCAAGATCTTTACTATGGCTACACCTTC. The chain joins TRBV14 to TRBJ1-2; D gene unclear. This CDR3 contains 13 residues. CDR1 and CDR2 from the germline V gene are SGHDN and FVKESK. V was trimmed by 0 bases and J by 3 bases, leaving 5 bases between them.

The V call is TRBV5-6, the J call TRBJ1-5; unclear D gene. Trimming took off 0 bases at V and 3 bases at J, with 7 bases between the two ends. Germline CDR1 SGHDT, CDR2 YYEEEE. The CDR3 is made up of 14 amino acids. The CDR3 DNA sequence: TGTGCCAGCAGCTTGGGATGGGCCAATCAGCCCCAGCATTTT. It codes for CASSLGWANQPQHF.

This rearrangement joins TRBV7-9 to TRBJ2-7, with unresolved D. Deletions cut 2 bases from V and 2 bases from J, with 10 bases between. The CDR3 sequence is 14 residues long. Germline V CDR1 and CDR2: SEHNR, FQNEAQ (reference sequence). The DNA for the CDR3 is TGTGCCAGCAGCTTACGGCAGGAAGCCTACGAGCAGTACTTC. This encodes CASSLRQEAYEQYF.

The CDR3 loop is CASSQVEYQETQYF. In DNA, the CDR3 is TGTGCCAGCAGTCAGGTGGAGTACCAAGAGACCCAGTACTTC. The chain uses TRBV28 and TRBJ2-5; no clear D gene. CDR1 MDHEN and CDR2 SYDVKM come from the germline V gene. CDR3 length: 14 amino acids. V was trimmed by 5 bases and J by 0 bases, leaving 10 bases between them.

V usage is TRBV29-1 and J usage is TRBJ2-7; TRBD2 is a possible D gene (6 bases). V was clipped by 3 bases and J by 4 bases, with 16 bases between them. The CDR3 extends over 14 amino acids. Germline CDR1 reads SQVTM; CDR2 reads ANQGSEA. The CDR3 DNA sequence: TGCAGCGTTGATTACGGTGAGGAGGGATACGAGCAGTACTTC. This codes for CSVDYGEEGYEQYF.

The rearrangement uses TRBV28 and TRBJ2-1; 7 bases line up with TRBD2. The CDR3 contains 18 residues. V shed 3 bases and J 6 bases; nucleotides not matched to a gene: 17. CDR1 MDHEN and CDR2 SYDVKM come from the germline V gene. The chain's CDR3 is CASSFYPFLAEEFNEQFF. CDR3 bases: TGTGCCAGCAGTTTCTACCCATTTCTAGCGGAGGAGTTCAATGAGCAGTTCTTC.

The table lists this clone with a count of one. V gene TRBV5-1 combines with J gene TRBJ2-5; 9 nucleotides line up with TRBD1. The CDR3 length is 14 residues. V was clipped by 4 bases and J by 5 bases; unmatched bases: 6. CDR1 SGHRS and CDR2 YFSETQ come from the germline V gene. The CDR3 loop is CASSKWTGVETQYF. CDR3 nucleotide sequence: TGCGCCAGCAGCAAATGGACAGGGGTCGAGACCCAGTACTTC.

The rearrangement links TRBV18 to TRBJ2-7; 8 positions agree with TRBD1. Germline CDR1 KGHSH, CDR2 LQKENI. The CDR3 has 15 amino acids. The trim removed 2 bases at V and 2 bases at J, leaving 5 bases unmatched. This CDR3 is CASSPRDRNTYEQYF. The CDR3 DNA follows: TGTGCCAGCTCACCAAGGGACAGGAACACCTACGAGCAGTACTTC.

About this clone: Other DNA sequences within the sample encode an identical CDR3. V usage is TRBV7-2 and J usage is TRBJ2-3; no firm D call. The germline gives CDR1 SGHTA, CDR2 FQGNSA. V was clipped by 1 base and J by 0 bases, with 5 bases between them. This CDR3 region has 14 residues. As DNA, the CDR3 is TGTGCCAGCAGCTTAGGACTGAGCACAGATACGCAGTATTTT. Residues: CASSLGLSTDTQYF. The variable domain in full, completed from reference TRBV7-2 and TRBJ2-3, reads GAGVSQSPSNKVTEKGKDVELRCDPISGHTALYWYRQSLGQGLEFLIYFQGNSAPDKSGLPSDRFSAERTGGSVSTLTIQRTQQEDSAVYLCASSLGLSTDTQYFGPGTRLTVL.

This chain's CDR3 is CASSQDQWRGPYNEQFF. The CDR3 DNA follows: TGCGCCAGCAGCCAAGATCAGTGGCGCGGGCCCTACAATGAGCAGTTCTTC. This chain uses TRBV4-1 with TRBJ2-1; D may be TRBD2 (5 bases). The V end lost 0 bases, the J end lost 2 bases, and 14 bases lay between the germline ends. This CDR3 is built from 17 residues. The germline V gene has CDR1 MGHRA and CDR2 YSYEKL.

On this clone: Other nucleotide sequences from this sample produce the same CDR3. The chain couples TRBV27 to TRBJ2-7; unclear D gene. This CDR3 has 13 residues. Germline CDR1 and CDR2: MNHEY and SMNVEV (reference sequence). V was shortened by 2 bases and J by 1 base, with 6 bases between the two germline ends. The CDR3: CASSLTPSYEQYF. CDR3 DNA: TGTGCCAGCAGTTTAACCCCTTCCTACGAGCAGTACTTC.

J is TRBJ2-1 and V is TRBV5-1; perhaps TRBD2 as D (6 bases). Germline V gives CDR1 SGHRS, CDR2 YFSETQ. V was cut by 4 bases and J by 5 bases, with 10 bases left in between. This CDR3 is built from 13 residues. The CDR3 DNA is TGCGCCAGCAGCCCGGGACTGAACAATGAGCAGTTCTTC. It translates to CASSPGLNNEQFF.

This clone was recorded only once. CDR3: CASSQDLDRGDEQYF. The DNA for the CDR3 is TGCGCCAGCAGCCAAGATTTGGACAGGGGGGACGAGCAGTACTTC. The rearrangement joins TRBV4-1 to TRBJ2-7; 10 bases line up with TRBD1. Germline V gene lookup returns CDR1 MGHRA and CDR2 YSYEKL. The CDR3 is 15 amino acids. V dropped 0 bases and J dropped 5; count of bases not matched to a gene: 4.

The V gene is TRBV28, the J gene TRBJ2-2; 9 bases match TRBD2. The V gene's germline CDR1 is MDHEN and CDR2 SYDVKM. This CDR3 contains 14 residues. The V gene end was trimmed by 6 bases and the J gene end by 8 bases; junction bases not matched to a gene: 7. The CDR3 region has the DNA TGTGCCAGCAGAAATAGCGGGAGTAAGGGGGAGCTGTTTTTT. Its protein is CASRNSGSKGELFF.

The J gene is TRBJ2-5, the V gene TRBV14; 7 bases match TRBD2. The J call may be in error: the DNA end matches TRBJ2-7 better. Germline V gives CDR1 SGHDN, CDR2 FVKESK. The CDR3 runs to 16 residues. CDR3 coding DNA: TGTGCCAGCAGCCATCCGATGGCTAGCGGAACCTACGAGCAGTACTTC. Translation: CASSHPMASGTYEQYF.